This T cell receptor (beta chain) originates from a study of CD8 T cell repertoires and HIV-1 epitope variants (dated by TCRdb to about 2020). Turning to the overall study: In separate culture wells, T cells were stimulated with each of twenty-five peptides that represented autologous and known Gag and Nef epitope variants. Control conditions included a CMV, EBV and flu peptide pool, the Ebola AY9 epitope as negative control, and a no-peptide well. The epitopes tested covered three Gag epitope families plus Nef HW9 and YT9. Using the EasySep Human T Cell Enrichment Kit, T cells were enriched and then co-cultured with an equal number of autologous T cell-negative cells acting as antigen-presenting cells. Cultures were maintained for around 11 days in IMDM with gentamicin, and half-media changes adding IL-2, IL-7 and IL-15 were performed on days 3 and 7. An aliquot of 1M T cells was set aside as an uncultured baseline condition, separate from the roughly 87 T cell cultures. A total of roughly 78 T cell cultures were run, with each culture condition performed in triplicate except for one peptide, which was performed in duplicate.

The paper as a whole reports these results and caveats: Only TCR beta chains were identified by the assay, and proliferation to antigen, not T cell function or cytokine profile, was indicated. The study identified about ten antigen-specific TCR beta clonotypes, more than five of which appeared to be cross-reactive for autologous or known escape epitope variants. About 5 clonotypes recognized the Nef KF9 family and one the HW9 family, with no responses to the TAALDMSHF plasma variant.

Sequencing of TCR beta CDR3 regions was done on the immunoSEQ platform at survey depth. The QIAamp DNA micro kit was used to extract genomic DNA from every cultured and uncultured CD8+ T cell population. Per the original workflow: Samples with fewer than 5,000 productive reads were excluded, resulting in the removal of about 6% of the 75 HIV peptide-stimulated cultures. A MANAFEST web app trimmed sequences to CDR3 and removed nonproductive sequences, CDR3s under 5 amino acids, and those not starting C or ending F/W. Clonotypes were classified as antigen-specific only if expansion was observed in at least 2 of 3 replicates versus the no-peptide control at FDR 0.01, only within one epitope family. Specific clonotypes also needed at least fivefold higher frequency than in wells stimulated with peptides from other epitope families. The clones in this table, taken by TCRdb from immuneACCESS, are in-frame only. Not every clone is retained; where verified, under half of the shortfall comes from an unresolved V gene, and the cause of the rest is unknown. The DNA gave D and trimming, while V, J and clone size come from that table. Within this sample are about 6,300 clones, with roughly 65% of them counted one time only. The top ten clonotypes cover roughly 40% of the sample.

The EasySep Human CD8+ T Cell Enrichment Kit was used on day 10 to isolate CD8+ T cells from every culture. In the case of this clone: The clone's antigen remains unknown. Base-call qualities are not available, and no considerably larger clone is one nucleotide away.

The CDR3 spans 13 residues, from the cysteine through the phenylalanine. Just the 39-base CDR3 DNA is kept, in frame starting at base 1. The germline ends are 7 bases apart after V is trimmed by 6 bases and J by 1 base. The CDR1 and CDR2 encoded by the germline V gene are KGHSH and LQKENI. This clonotype was obtained from a male donor with HIV. Material: cultured CD8+ T cells derived from PBMCs. Recombination joined TRBV18 with TRBJ1-5; perhaps TRBD1 is the D gene, with 5 bases matching. The encoded CDR3 is CASSGGSNQPQHF. The DNA sequence follows: TGTGCCAGCTCCGGGGGAAGCAATCAGCCCCAGCATTTT.